The subject of this entry is one TCR beta chain. Its antigen is as yet unknown. The CDR3 contains 14 residues. CDR1 is LNHNV, CDR2 YYDKDF, per germline (reference sequence). V lost 0 bases and J lost 3, with 8 bases in between. This entry belongs to a study of blood T cells in healthy people across ages. Each donor's blood draw was around 9.2 milliliters of peripheral blood. Overall study results and limits: A strong correlation was seen between TCR beta diversity and naive T cell percentage. Age showed a roughly linear inverse relationship with TCR beta diversity per million T cells.

Primers used in a second PCR of roughly 7 to 11 cycles were a sample-barcoded 5' primer and a J-beta primer mix. Each CDR3 protein gets one entry after TCRdb re-called the 5' RACE reads with MiXCR. The sample lists 1 million or so distinct CDR3 sequences; around 27% were seen once. These data were also filed under a second study, of T cells of mothers and their children.

The chain employs TRBV15 and TRBJ1-2, with unresolved D. Sequencing used blood. The TCR originated in a girl aged 2 to 9 in good health. CDR3 sequence reads: CATSRDRQHYGYTF. CDR3 DNA: TGTGCCACCAGCAGAGACAGGCAGCACTATGGCTACACCTTC.